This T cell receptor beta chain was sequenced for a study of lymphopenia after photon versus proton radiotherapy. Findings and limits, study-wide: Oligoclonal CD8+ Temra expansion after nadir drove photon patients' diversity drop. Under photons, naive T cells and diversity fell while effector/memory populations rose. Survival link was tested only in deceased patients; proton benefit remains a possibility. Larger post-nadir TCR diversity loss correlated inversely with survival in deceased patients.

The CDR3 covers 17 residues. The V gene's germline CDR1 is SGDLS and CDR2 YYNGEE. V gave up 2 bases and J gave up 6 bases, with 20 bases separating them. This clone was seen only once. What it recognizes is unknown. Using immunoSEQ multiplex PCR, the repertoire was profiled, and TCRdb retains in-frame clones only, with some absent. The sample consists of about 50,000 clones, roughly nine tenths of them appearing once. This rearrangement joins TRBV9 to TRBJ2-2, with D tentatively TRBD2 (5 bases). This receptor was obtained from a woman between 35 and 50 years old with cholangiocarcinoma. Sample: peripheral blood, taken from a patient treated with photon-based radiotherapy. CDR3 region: CASSVDGGRQNSGELFF. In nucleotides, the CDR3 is TGTGCCAGCAGCGTGGATGGAGGACGGCAAAATTCCGGGGAGCTGTTTTTT.